These 28 T cell receptor beta chains were sequenced from one sample in a study of CD8 T cells in Susac syndrome. It was with random hexamers that roughly 0.5 to 1 ug RNA was reverse transcribed. From the immunoSEQ multiplex PCR reads, TCRdb called clonotypes with MiXCR, one entry per CDR3 protein. Found here are 110,000 or so distinct CDR3 sequences, about 93% of them singletons; the top ten hold about 0.14%. Sequencing was done on a sample of CD4+ T cells from PBMCs. The receptors originated from a human donor in good health.

J is TRBJ2-3 and V is TRBV7-3; perhaps D is TRBD1 or TRBD2 (5 bases each). Germline V lookup: CDR1 SGHTA, CDR2 FQGTGA. CDR3 size: 13 residues. The ends were cut back, 1 base at V and 6 bases at J, with 8 bases in the middle. For the CDR3, the DNA is TGTGCCAGCAGCTTAAGGGGCGGGGATACGCAGTATTTT. This gives the protein CASSLRGGDTQYF.

The V call is TRBV7-9, the J call TRBJ2-7; possibly TRBD2 for D (5 bases). Per germline, CDR1 SEHNR and CDR2 FQNEAQ (reference sequence). There are 13 residues in the CDR3. Trimming pared 7 bases from V and 1 base from J, leaving 11 bases between. The CDR3 protein is CASTLRDSYEQYF. For the CDR3, the DNA is TGTGCCAGCACCCTCCGGGATTCCTACGAGCAGTACTTC.

This rearrangement joins TRBV9 to TRBJ1-1; no clear D. The V end lost 0 bases, the J end lost 8 bases, and 11 bases lay between the germline ends. Germline V gene lookup returns CDR1 SGDLS and CDR2 YYNGEE. The CDR3 covers 13 residues. CDR3 sequence: CASSVGHGDEAFF. The CDR3 DNA follows: TGTGCCAGCAGCGTAGGCCACGGAGACGAAGCTTTCTTT. Full variable domain (rest looked up from reference TRBV9 and TRBJ1-1): DSGVTQTPKHLITATGQRVTLRCSPRSGDLSVYWYQQSLDQGLQFLIQYYNGEERAKGNILERFSAQQFPDLHSELNLSSLELGDSALYFCASSVGHGDEAFFGQGTRLTVV.

V is TRBV2 and J is TRBJ1-2; D is unresolved. CDR3 length: 14 amino acids. Germline-derived CDR1 and CDR2 are SNHLY and FYNNEI. V lost 1 base, J lost 4 bases, and 10 bases lay in between. CDR3 protein: CASSEVGPSYGYTF. CDR3 sequence (DNA): TGTGCCAGCAGTGAAGTTGGACCATCCTATGGCTACACCTTC. Using reference TRBV2 and TRBJ1-2 for the parts outside the CDR3, the full variable domain is EPEVTQTPSHQVTQMGQEVILRCVPISNHLYFYWYRQILGQKVEFLVSFYNNEISEKSEIFDDQFSVERPDGSNFTLKIRSTKLEDSAMYFCASSEVGPSYGYTFGSGTRLTVV.

DNA for the CDR3: TGTGCCAGCAGCCGAGACAGAAACATTCAGTACTTC. As protein: CASSRDRNIQYF. The J gene is TRBJ2-4, the V gene TRBV3-1; a possible D gene is TRBD1 (5 bases). Germline V gene data show CDR1 as LGHDT and CDR2 as YNNKEL (reference sequence). V lost 4 bases and J 6 bases, leaving 7 bases between the germline ends. The CDR3 extends over 12 amino acids.

V usage is TRBV12-3 or TRBV12-4 and J usage is TRBJ2-5, with D possibly TRBD1 on 5 matching bases. The CDR3 loop spans 14 amino acids. V lost 5 bases and J 2 bases, leaving 12 bases between the germline ends. CDR3 region: CASSPKNRQETQYF. The CDR3 nucleotides read TGTGCCAGCAGTCCCAAGAACAGGCAAGAGACCCAGTACTTC.

V and J are TRBV11-2 and TRBJ2-2; weak D call: TRBD1 (6 bases). CDR1 is SGHAT, CDR2 FQNNGV, per germline. This CDR3 has 15 residues. Trimming removed 2 bases from V and 2 bases from J, with 9 bases in between. The CDR3 DNA is TGTGCCAGCAGCTTACTGGACAGAAACACCGGGGAGCTGTTTTTT. It specifies CASSLLDRNTGELFF. Full variable domain (remainder filled in from reference TRBV11-2 and TRBJ2-2): EAGVAQSPRYKIIEKRQSVAFWCNPISGHATLYWYQQILGQGPKLLIQFQNNGVVDDSQLPKDRFSAERLKGVDSTLKIQPAKLEDSAVYLCASSLLDRNTGELFFGEGSRLTVL.

V usage is TRBV7-2 and J usage is TRBJ1-1; a possible D gene is TRBD1 (5 bases). This CDR3 is built from 13 residues. The germline V gene encodes CDR1 SGHTA and CDR2 FQGNSA. V lost 5 bases and J lost 1, with 8 bases in between. In nucleotides, the CDR3 is TGTGCCAGCAGCACCCAGGGGAACACTGAAGCTTTCTTT. The encoded protein is CASSTQGNTEAFF.

The chain has TRBV9 and TRBJ2-1; 11 bases map to TRBD1. Germline-derived CDR1 and CDR2 are SGDLS and YYNGEE. After removal of 1 base from V and 8 bases from J, the junction contained 8 bases not matched to a gene. The length of the CDR3 is 16 residues. The CDR3 DNA sequence: TGTGCCAGCAGCGTAATCGGACAGGGGGCGACCTATGAGCAGTTCTTC. Translation: CASSVIGQGATYEQFF.

This clonotype was seen just once. This chain joins TRBV6-2 or TRBV6-3 and TRBJ1-2; no reliable D call. Trimming pared 2 bases from V and 3 bases from J, leaving 10 bases between. The CDR3 spans 14 residues. From germline, CDR1 is MNHEY and CDR2 SVGEGT. The chain's CDR3 is CASSYSAADYGYTF. The CDR3 DNA is TGTGCCAGCAGTTACAGTGCGGCAGACTATGGCTACACCTTC.

The rearrangement uses TRBV3-1 and TRBJ1-3, with D perhaps matching TRBD1 (5 bases). Looked up from germline, CDR1 is LGHDT and CDR2 is YNNKEL (reference sequence). This CDR3 has 14 amino acids. V dropped 2 bases and J dropped 2 bases, with 7 bases sitting between them. The CDR3 sequence: CASSQQGAGNTIYF. The CDR3 coding sequence is TGTGCCAGCAGCCAACAGGGAGCTGGAAACACCATATATTTT.

The chain couples TRBV20-1 to TRBJ2-7, with no clear D. Germline V gene data show CDR1 as DFQATT and CDR2 as SNEGSKA (reference sequence). V lost 0 bases and J lost 2, with 11 bases in between. This CDR3 has 14 amino acids. CDR3 DNA: TGCAGTGCTAGAGATCCTATAGTAACCTACGAGCAGTACTTC. Amino acids: CSARDPIVTYEQYF.

This rearrangement joins TRBV4-2 to TRBJ1-1; D gene ambiguous. Germline V CDR1 and CDR2: LGHNA, YNFKEQ. The V gene lost 5 bases and the J gene lost 0 bases, with 16 bases spanning the gap. The CDR3 has 16 amino acids. CDR3 amino acids: CASSGPEVFMNTEAFF. CDR3 sequence (DNA): TGTGCCAGCAGCGGCCCGGAGGTCTTCATGAACACTGAAGCTTTCTTT.

This clonotype has only one observation. This chain links TRBV7-9 with TRBJ1-1, with 7 positions matching TRBD1. The V gene's germline CDR1 is SEHNR and CDR2 FQNEAQ (reference sequence). This CDR3 is built from 14 residues. V was clipped by 5 bases and J by 3 bases; unmatched bases: 6. Here the CDR3 DNA reads TGTGCCAGCAGCGTATCAGGGGGTGACACTGAAGCTTTCTTT. It translates to CASSVSGGDTEAFF.

The chain recombines TRBV3-1 with TRBJ1-3; D is perhaps TRBD1 (5 bases). Germline-derived CDR1 and CDR2 are LGHDT and YNNKEL (reference sequence). CDR3 length: 14 residues. The V and J ends lost 6 bases and 0 bases respectively, with 9 bases between them. CDR3 bases: TGTGCCAGCAGTCTGACAGACTCTGGAAACACCATATATTTT. Translating gives CASSLTDSGNTIYF.

The gene calls are TRBV5-1 and TRBJ2-2, with D possibly TRBD1 on 6 matching bases. CDR3 length: 15 residues. Germline assignment: CDR1 SGHRS and CDR2 YFSETQ. V lost 9 bases and J 0 bases, leaving 15 bases between the germline ends. This chain's CDR3 is CATHFQGPNTGELFF. Here the CDR3 DNA reads TGCGCCACCCATTTCCAGGGGCCGAACACCGGGGAGCTGTTTTTT.

V is TRBV29-1 and J is TRBJ1-1; D remains ambiguous. V shed 4 bases and J shed 2 bases, with 8 bases lying between them. The CDR3 is 12 residues long. The germline V gene encodes CDR1 SQVTM and CDR2 ANQGSEA. CDR3 coding DNA: TGCAGCGTTGTTGCCCTTAACACTGAAGCTTTCTTT. It is translated as CSVVALNTEAFF.

This sequence joins TRBV20-1 and TRBJ1-6; D remains unclear. Germline loops: CDR1 DFQATT, CDR2 SNEGSKA (reference sequence). The length of the CDR3 is 12 residues. Trimming left V 5 bases short and J 7 bases short, with 9 bases between. The CDR3 sequence: CSAPALNSPLHF. DNA for the CDR3: TGCAGTGCTCCGGCGTTAAATTCACCCCTCCACTTT.

The gene calls are TRBV27 and TRBJ2-3; TRBD1 matches 8 bases. CDR1 MNHEY and CDR2 SMNVEV come from the germline V gene (reference sequence). The CDR3 is 14 residues long. V lost 5 bases, J lost 4 bases, and 5 bases stayed unmatched. CDR3 DNA sequence: TGTGCCAGCAGTGACAGGGGTGGGGCAGATACGCAGTATTTT. Its translation is CASSDRGGADTQYF.

The chain couples TRBV19 to TRBJ2-3; TRBD2 agrees at 9 bases. Germline values: CDR1 LNHDA, CDR2 SQIVND (reference sequence). Trimming at V came to 4 bases and at J to 2 bases, leaving 10 bases not matched to a gene. The CDR3 runs 17 residues. This chain's CDR3 is CASSRSPVAGVTDTQYF. The CDR3 DNA follows: TGTGCCAGTAGTAGATCCCCGGTAGCGGGGGTCACAGATACGCAGTATTTT. Full variable domain (missing parts from reference TRBV19 and TRBJ2-3): DGGITQSPKYLFRKEGQNVTLSCEQNLNHDAMYWYRQDPGQGLRLIYYSQIVNDFQKGDIAEGYSVSREKKESFPLTVTSAQKNPTAFYLCASSRSPVAGVTDTQYFGPGTRLTVL.

This chain uses TRBV30 with TRBJ1-1, with a weak D call TRBD1 (5 bases). Germline loops: CDR1 GTSNPN, CDR2 SVGIG (reference sequence). The CDR3 extends over 13 amino acids. V lost 0 bases, J lost 4 bases, and 9 bases lay in between. CDR3: CAWSVGDITEAFF. Here the CDR3 DNA reads TGTGCCTGGAGTGTAGGGGATATCACTGAAGCTTTCTTT.

The V and J genes are TRBV14 and TRBJ1-2; possibly TRBD1 for D (5 bases). V was clipped by 3 bases and J by 8 bases, with 19 bases between them. The CDR3 has 15 residues. Germline CDR1 and CDR2: SGHDN and FVKESK. The DNA of the CDR3 is TGTGCCAGCAGCCAGAGGCGGGACGGCCATAGGGGCTACACCTTC. This encodes CASSQRRDGHRGYTF.

The chain carries TRBV28 and TRBJ2-7, with a tentative D call TRBD2 (5 bases). V was shortened by 6 bases and J by 5 bases, with 14 bases between the two germline ends. Germline V lookup: CDR1 MDHEN, CDR2 SYDVKM. The CDR3 loop spans 13 amino acids. The CDR3 sequence is CASREGRRNEQYF. CDR3 sequence (DNA): TGTGCCAGCAGAGAGGGCCGTAGGAACGAGCAGTACTTC.

This clonotype appeared a single time. V is TRBV5-4 and J is TRBJ2-2, with 10 positions matching TRBD2. The germline CDR1 and CDR2 sequences are SGHNT and YYREEE (reference sequence). V dropped 4 bases and J dropped 1; count of bases not matched to a gene: 4. The CDR3 spans 16 residues. The CDR3 coding sequence is TGTGCCAGCAGCCTCTCTAGCGGGAGGAACACCGGGGAGCTGTTTTTT. Protein product: CASSLSSGRNTGELFF.

The chain has TRBV12-3 or TRBV12-4 and TRBJ2-7; 13 bases match TRBD2. V lost 6 bases to trimming and J lost 2 bases; unmatched junction nucleotides: 13. The CDR3 extends over 18 amino acids. CDR3 sequence reads: CASSQPGLAGSPTYEQYF. CDR3 sequence (DNA): TGTGCCAGCAGCCAACCGGGACTAGCGGGATCTCCCACCTACGAGCAGTACTTC.

The genes are TRBV2 and TRBJ2-1; D is unresolved. The V end lost 5 bases, the J end lost 0 bases, and 11 bases lay between the germline ends. The germline gives CDR1 SNHLY, CDR2 FYNNEI. The CDR3 totals 15 residues. The CDR3 here is CASSHDPSSYNEQFF. The CDR3 nucleotides are TGTGCCAGCAGTCACGACCCCAGCTCCTACAATGAGCAGTTCTTC.

The V and J genes are TRBV29-1 and TRBJ2-7; no reliable D call. The V gene's germline CDR1 is SQVTM and CDR2 ANQGSEA. V was cut by 5 bases and J by 0 bases, with 11 bases left in between. This CDR3 spans 13 amino acids. CDR3 loop: CSVLRAASYEQYF. The CDR3, as DNA: TGCAGCGTTCTCCGGGCGGCCTCCTACGAGCAGTACTTC.

This clonotype was seen just once. J is TRBJ2-4 and V is TRBV2, with D unclear. Germline CDR1 SNHLY, CDR2 FYNNEI. Trimming shortened V by 3 bases and J by 0 bases, and 9 bases separated the two germline ends. CDR3 size: 15 residues. The CDR3 DNA sequence: TGTGCCAGCAGTGATACTGGGATAGCCAAAAACATTCAGTACTTC. Protein sequence: CASSDTGIAKNIQYF.